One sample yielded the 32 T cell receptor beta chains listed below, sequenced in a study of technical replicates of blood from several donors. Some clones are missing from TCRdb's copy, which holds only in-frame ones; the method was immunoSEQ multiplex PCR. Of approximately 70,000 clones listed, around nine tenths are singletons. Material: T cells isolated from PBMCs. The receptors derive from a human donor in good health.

As DNA, the CDR3 is TGTGCCAGCAGCTTACAGGGTAGCACTGAAGCTTTCTTT. Translating gives CASSLQGSTEAFF. This chain joins TRBV7-3 and TRBJ1-1; TRBD1 might be the D (5 bases). The CDR3 runs to 13 residues. CDR1 and CDR2 (germline): SGHTA, FQGTGA. With 2 bases removed from V and 4 bases from J, the gap between germline ends came to 8 bases.

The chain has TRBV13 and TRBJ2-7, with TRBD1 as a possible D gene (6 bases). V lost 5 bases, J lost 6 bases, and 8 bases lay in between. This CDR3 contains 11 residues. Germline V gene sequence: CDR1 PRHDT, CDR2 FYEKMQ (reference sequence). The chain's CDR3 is CASSNRAEQYF. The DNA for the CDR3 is TGTGCCAGCAGCAACAGGGCCGAGCAGTACTTC. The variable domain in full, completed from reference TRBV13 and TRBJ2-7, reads AAGVIQSPRHLIKEKRETATLKCYPIPRHDTVYWYQQGPGQDPQFLISFYEKMQSDKGSIPDRFSAQQFSDYHSELNMSSLELGDSALYFCASSNRAEQYFGPGTRLTVT.

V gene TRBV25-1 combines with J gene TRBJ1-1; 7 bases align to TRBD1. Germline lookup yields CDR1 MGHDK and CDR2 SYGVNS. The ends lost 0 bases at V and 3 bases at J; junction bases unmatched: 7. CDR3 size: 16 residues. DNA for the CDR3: TGTGCCAGCAGTGAATATGGGGCAGGGGGGCACACTGAAGCTTTCTTT. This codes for CASSEYGAGGHTEAFF.

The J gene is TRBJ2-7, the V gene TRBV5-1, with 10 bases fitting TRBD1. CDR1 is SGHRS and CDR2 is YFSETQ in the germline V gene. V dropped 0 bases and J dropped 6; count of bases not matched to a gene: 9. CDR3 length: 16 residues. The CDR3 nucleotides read TGCGCCAGCAGCTTGGGACCCGGGACAGGGGTCCGCGAGCAGTACTTC. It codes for CASSLGPGTGVREQYF.

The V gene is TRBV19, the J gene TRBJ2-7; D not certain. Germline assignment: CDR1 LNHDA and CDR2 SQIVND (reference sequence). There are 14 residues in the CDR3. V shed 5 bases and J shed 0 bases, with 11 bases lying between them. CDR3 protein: CASSEIRGSYEQYF. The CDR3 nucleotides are TGTGCCAGTAGTGAAATCCGAGGCTCCTACGAGCAGTACTTC.

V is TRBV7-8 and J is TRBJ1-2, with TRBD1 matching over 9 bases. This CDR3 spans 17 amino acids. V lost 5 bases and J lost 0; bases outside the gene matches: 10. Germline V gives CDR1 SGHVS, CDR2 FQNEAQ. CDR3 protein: CASSDRDREEANYGYTF. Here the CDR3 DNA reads TGTGCCAGCAGCGACAGGGACAGGGAGGAGGCTAACTATGGCTACACCTTC.

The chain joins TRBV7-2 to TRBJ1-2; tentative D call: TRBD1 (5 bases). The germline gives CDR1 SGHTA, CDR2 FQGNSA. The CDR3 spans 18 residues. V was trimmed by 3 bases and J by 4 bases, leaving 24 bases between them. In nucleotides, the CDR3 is TGTGCCAGCAGCTTTAGGACGAACGGGGGTCCTAATATCTATGGCTACACCTTC. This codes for CASSFRTNGGPNIYGYTF.

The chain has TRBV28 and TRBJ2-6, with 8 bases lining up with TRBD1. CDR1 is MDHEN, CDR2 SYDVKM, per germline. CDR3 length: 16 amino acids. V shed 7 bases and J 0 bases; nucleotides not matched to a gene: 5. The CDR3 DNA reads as TGTGCCAGCAACAGACAGGGGAACTCTGGGGCCAACGTCCTGACTTTC. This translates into CASNRQGNSGANVLTF. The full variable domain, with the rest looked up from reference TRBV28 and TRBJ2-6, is DVKVTQSSRYLVKRTGEKVFLECVQDMDHENMFWYRQDPGLGLRLIYFSYDVKMKEKGDIPEGYSVSREKKERFSLILESASTNQTSMYLCASNRQGNSGANVLTFGAGSRLTVL.

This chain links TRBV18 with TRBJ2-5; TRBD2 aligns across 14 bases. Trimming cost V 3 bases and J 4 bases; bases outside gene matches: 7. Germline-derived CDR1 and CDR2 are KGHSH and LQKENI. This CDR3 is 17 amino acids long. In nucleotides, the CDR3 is TGTGCCAGCTCACCGACTCGACTAGCGGGAGGGCTAGAGACCCAGTACTTC. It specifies CASSPTRLAGGLETQYF.

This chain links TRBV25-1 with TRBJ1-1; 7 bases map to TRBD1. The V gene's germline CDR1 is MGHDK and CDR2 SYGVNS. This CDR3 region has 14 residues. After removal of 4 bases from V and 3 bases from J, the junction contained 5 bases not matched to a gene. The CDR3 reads CASSGRGMDTEAFF. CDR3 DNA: TGTGCCAGCAGTGGCAGGGGGATGGACACTGAAGCTTTCTTT.

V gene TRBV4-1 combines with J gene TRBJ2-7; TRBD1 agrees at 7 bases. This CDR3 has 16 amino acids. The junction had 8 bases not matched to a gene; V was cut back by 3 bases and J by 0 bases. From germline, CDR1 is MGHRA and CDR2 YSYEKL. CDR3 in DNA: TGCGCCAGCAGCCATGACGGACAGGCCGACTCCTACGAGCAGTACTTC. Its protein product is CASSHDGQADSYEQYF.

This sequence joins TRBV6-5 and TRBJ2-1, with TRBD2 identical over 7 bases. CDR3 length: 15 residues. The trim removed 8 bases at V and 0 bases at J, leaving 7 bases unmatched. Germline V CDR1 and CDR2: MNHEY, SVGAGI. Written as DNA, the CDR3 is TGTGCCAGCCGATCGGGGGGAAACTCCTACAATGAGCAGTTCTTC. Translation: CASRSGGNSYNEQFF.

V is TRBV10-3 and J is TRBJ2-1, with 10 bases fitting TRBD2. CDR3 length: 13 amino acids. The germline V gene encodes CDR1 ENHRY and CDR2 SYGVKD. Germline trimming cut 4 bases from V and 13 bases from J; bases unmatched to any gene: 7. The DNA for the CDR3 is TGTGCCATCAGTGCCAGAACTAGCGGGAACCAGTTCTTC. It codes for CAISARTSGNQFF.

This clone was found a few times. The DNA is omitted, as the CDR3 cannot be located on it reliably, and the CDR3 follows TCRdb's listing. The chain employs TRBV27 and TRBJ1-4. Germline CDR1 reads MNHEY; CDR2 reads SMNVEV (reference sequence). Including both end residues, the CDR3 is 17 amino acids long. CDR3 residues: CASSSSGGLLWREKLFF.

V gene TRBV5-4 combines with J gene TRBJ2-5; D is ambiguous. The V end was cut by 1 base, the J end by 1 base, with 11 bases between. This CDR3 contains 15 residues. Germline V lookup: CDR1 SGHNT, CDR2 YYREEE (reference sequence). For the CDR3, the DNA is TGTGCCAGCAGCTTGATAACCGGAGCCCAAGAGACCCAGTACTTC. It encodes CASSLITGAQETQYF.

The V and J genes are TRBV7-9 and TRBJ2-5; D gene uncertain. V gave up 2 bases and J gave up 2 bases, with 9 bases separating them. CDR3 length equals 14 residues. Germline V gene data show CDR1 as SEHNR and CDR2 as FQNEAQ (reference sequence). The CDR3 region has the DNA TGTGCCAGCAGCTTACAGTTCGGGCAAGAGACCCAGTACTTC. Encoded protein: CASSLQFGQETQYF.

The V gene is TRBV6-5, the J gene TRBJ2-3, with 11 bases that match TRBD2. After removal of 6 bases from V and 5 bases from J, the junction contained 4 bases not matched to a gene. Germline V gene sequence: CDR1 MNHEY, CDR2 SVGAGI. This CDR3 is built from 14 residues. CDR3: CASRRGTSGDTQYF. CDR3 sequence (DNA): TGTGCCAGCAGAAGAGGGACTAGCGGAGATACGCAGTATTTT.

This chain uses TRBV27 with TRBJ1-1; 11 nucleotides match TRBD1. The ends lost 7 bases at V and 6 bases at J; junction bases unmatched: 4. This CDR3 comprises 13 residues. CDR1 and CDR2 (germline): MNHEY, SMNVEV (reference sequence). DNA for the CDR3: TGTGCCAGCAACCGGGACAGGGGGGCTGAAGCTTTCTTT. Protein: CASNRDRGAEAFF.

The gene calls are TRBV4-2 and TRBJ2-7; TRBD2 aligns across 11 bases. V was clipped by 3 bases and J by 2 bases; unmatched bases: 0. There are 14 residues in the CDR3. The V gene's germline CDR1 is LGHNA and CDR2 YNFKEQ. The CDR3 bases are TGTGCCAGCAGCCAGACTAGCGGGGCCTACGAGCAGTACTTC. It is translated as CASSQTSGAYEQYF.

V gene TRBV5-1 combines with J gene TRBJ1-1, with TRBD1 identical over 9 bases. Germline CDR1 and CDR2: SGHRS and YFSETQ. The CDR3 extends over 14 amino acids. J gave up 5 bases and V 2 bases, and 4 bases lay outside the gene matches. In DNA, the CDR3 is TGCGCCAGCAGCTTAGGGACAGGGTTGACTGAAGCTTTCTTT. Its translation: CASSLGTGLTEAFF.

CDR3 nucleotides: TGTGCCAGCAGTGAATTTGGCGGGAGGGCCACAGAGCAGTACTTC. It is translated as CASSEFGGRATEQYF. The V gene is TRBV25-1, the J gene TRBJ2-7, with TRBD2 identical over 9 bases. V lost 1 base to trimming and J lost 7 bases; unmatched junction nucleotides: 8. The CDR3 contains 15 residues. The germline gives CDR1 MGHDK, CDR2 SYGVNS.

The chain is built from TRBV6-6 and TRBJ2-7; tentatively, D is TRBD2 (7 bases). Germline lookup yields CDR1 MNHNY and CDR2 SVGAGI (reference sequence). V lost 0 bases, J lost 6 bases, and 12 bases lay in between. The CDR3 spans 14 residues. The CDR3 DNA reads TGTGCCAGCAGTTACTCCGGGGGGCATGCCGAGCAGTACTTC. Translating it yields CASSYSGGHAEQYF.

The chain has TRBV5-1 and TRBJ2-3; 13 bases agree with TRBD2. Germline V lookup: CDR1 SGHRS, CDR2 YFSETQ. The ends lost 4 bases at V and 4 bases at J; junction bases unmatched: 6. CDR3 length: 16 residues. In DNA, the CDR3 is TGCGCCAGCAGCCCTCTGACTAGCGGGAGGCCAGATACGCAGTATTTT. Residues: CASSPLTSGRPDTQYF.

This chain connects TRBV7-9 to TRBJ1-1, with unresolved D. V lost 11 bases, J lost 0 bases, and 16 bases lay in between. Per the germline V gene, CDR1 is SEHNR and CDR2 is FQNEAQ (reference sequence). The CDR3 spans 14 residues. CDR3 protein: CALWPRLVNTEAFF. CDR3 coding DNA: TGTGCCTTGTGGCCGAGACTAGTGAACACTGAAGCTTTCTTT.

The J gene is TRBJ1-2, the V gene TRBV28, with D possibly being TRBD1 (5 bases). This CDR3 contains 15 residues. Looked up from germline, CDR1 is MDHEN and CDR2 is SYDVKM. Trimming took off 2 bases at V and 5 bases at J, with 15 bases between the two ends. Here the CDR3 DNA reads TGTGCCAGCAGTTTAAAGGCAGGGAAGGGGTATGGCTACACCTTC. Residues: CASSLKAGKGYGYTF.

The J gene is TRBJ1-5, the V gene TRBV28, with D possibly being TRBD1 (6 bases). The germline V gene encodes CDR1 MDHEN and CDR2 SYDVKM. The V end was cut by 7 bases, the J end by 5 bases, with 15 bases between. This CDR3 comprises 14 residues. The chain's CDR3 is CASTLYRAHQPQHF. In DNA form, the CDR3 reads TGTGCCAGCACCCTTTACAGGGCTCATCAGCCCCAGCATTTT.

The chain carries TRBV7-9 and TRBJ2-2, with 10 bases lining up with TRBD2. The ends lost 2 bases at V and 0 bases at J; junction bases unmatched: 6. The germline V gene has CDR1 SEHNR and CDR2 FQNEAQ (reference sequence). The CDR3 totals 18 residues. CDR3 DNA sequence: TGTGCCAGCAGCTTAACCGGACTAGCGGACCCGAACACCGGGGAGCTGTTTTTT. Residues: CASSLTGLADPNTGELFF.

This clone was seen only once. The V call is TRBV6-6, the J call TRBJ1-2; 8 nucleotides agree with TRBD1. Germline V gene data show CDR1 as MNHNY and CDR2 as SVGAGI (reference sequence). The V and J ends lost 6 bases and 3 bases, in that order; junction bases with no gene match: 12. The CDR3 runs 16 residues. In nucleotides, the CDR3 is TGTGCCAGCAGGGTTCGACTACAGGGGGACCACTATGGCTACACCTTC. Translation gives CASRVRLQGDHYGYTF.

The CDR3 DNA reads as TGTGCCAGCAGCTTAGGCGGGAGCGGAGAGACCCAGTACTTC. Encoded protein: CASSLGGSGETQYF. The rearrangement links TRBV7-9 to TRBJ2-5; TRBD2 agrees at 7 bases. Unmatched junction bases numbered 3, after V lost 1 base and J lost 4 bases. This CDR3 contains 14 residues. The germline V gene has CDR1 SEHNR and CDR2 FQNEAQ (reference sequence).

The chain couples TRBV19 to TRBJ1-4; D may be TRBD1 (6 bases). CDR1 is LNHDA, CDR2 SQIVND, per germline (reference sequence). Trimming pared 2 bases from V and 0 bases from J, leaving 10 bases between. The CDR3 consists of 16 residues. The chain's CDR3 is CASSISHRATNEKLFF. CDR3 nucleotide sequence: TGTGCCAGTAGTATATCCCACAGGGCAACTAATGAAAAACTGTTTTTT.

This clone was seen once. CDR3 coding DNA: TGTGCCAGCAGCTTGGGGAGGGAAGAGACCCAGTACTTC. Residues: CASSLGREETQYF. The V call is TRBV5-4, the J call TRBJ2-5, with D maybe TRBD2 (6 bases). The V gene lost 0 bases and the J gene lost 3 bases, with 6 bases spanning the gap. Germline V gene data show CDR1 as SGHNT and CDR2 as YYREEE (reference sequence). There are 13 residues in the CDR3. Filled out from reference TRBV5-4 and TRBJ2-5, the complete variable domain reads ETGVTQSPTHLIKTRGQQVTLRCSSQSGHNTVSWYQQALGQGPQFIFQYYREEENGRGNFPPRFSGLQFPNYSSELNVNALELDDSALYLCASSLGREETQYFGPGTRLLVL.

CDR3 in amino acids: CASRPPGYEQYF. For the CDR3, the DNA is TGTGCCAGCAGGCCCCCAGGGTACGAGCAGTACTTC. The V gene is TRBV9, the J gene TRBJ2-7; D is perhaps TRBD1 (5 bases). Germline CDR1 is SGDLS and CDR2 is YYNGEE. The CDR3 has 12 residues. V lost 5 bases to trimming and J lost 4 bases, with 10 bases between them.